This T cell receptor beta chain was captured in a study of cytomegalovirus exposure and HLA in healthy donors. Study results and caveats: A later analysis reportedly found fewer N-insertions in an Asian-associated ancestry cluster than the roughly 700-donor mean. Most of the CMV-associated TCR beta chains (in a later analysis) appeared to be HLA-restricted. Cytomegalovirus-associated status was assigned to 164 TCR beta chains. Both high specificity and high sensitivity reportedly marked the classifier's diagnosis of cytomegalovirus status.

The V gene's germline CDR1 is MNHNS and CDR2 SASEGT. After removal of 1 base from V and 1 base from J, the junction contained 5 bases not matched to a gene. The CDR3 runs 16 residues. With 60 Vbeta and 13 Jbeta primers, the PCR was carried out. Using immunoSEQ multiplex PCR, the repertoire was profiled, and TCRdb retains in-frame clones only, with some absent. The repertoire includes about 120,000 clones, around 75% of them detected once, and 1.6% sits in the top ten. A note on this clone: Its antigen is not known.

Sequencing was carried out using PBMCs. This clonotype originated in a woman aged 18-35 years in good health and CMV-seronegative. This sequence joins TRBV6-1 and TRBJ2-7; 9 bases line up with TRBD1. The CDR3 spells CASSEGTGTGSYEQYF. The DNA for the CDR3 is TGTGCCAGCAGTGAAGGGACCGGGACAGGGTCCTACGAGCAGTACTTC.